These T cell receptor beta chains were read from a single sample in a study of blood T cells in healthy people across ages. TCRdb used MiXCR to reprocess the 5' RACE reads, holding one entry per CDR3 protein. The sample consists of more than 1.4 million distinct CDR3 sequences, 42% of them appearing once. Sequenced material: blood. These receptors originate from a woman between 18 and 30 years old in good health. Each CDR3 is given with its conserved first and last residue. Fields, in order: D gene, clone size, J gene, V gene, CDR3 DNA, CDR3 protein. A D gene is named only where the DNA matches it firmly. Clone size appears in some rows only: once, few, many, or a class for an expanded clone.

d_gene: NA
abundance: NA
j_gene: TRBJ2-4
v_gene: TRBV7-9
CDR3nt: TGTGCCAGCAGCTTAGGGCAGGCGGGGACTTGGGACATTCAGTACTTC
CDR3aa: CASSLGQAGTWDIQYF

d_gene: NA
abundance: few
j_gene: TRBJ2-1
v_gene: TRBV11-3
CDR3nt: TGTGCCAGCAGCTTAGTCCGGGAGACCAACGAGCAGTTCTTC
CDR3aa: CASSLVRETNEQFF

d_gene: NA
abundance: few
j_gene: TRBJ2-7
v_gene: TRBV27
CDR3nt: TGTGCCAGCAGTTTCTCCCCCCAGGTTACCTACGAGCAGTACTTC
CDR3aa: CASSFSPQVTYEQYF

d_gene: NA
abundance: NA
j_gene: TRBJ1-1
v_gene: TRBV28
CDR3nt: TGTGCCGCCAAGACCGCGAACACTGAAGCTTTCTTT
CDR3aa: CAAKTANTEAFF

d_gene: NA
abundance: NA
j_gene: TRBJ2-7
v_gene: TRBV12-3/TRBV12-4
CDR3nt: TGTGCCAGCAGCTTCGCCTCTTACAATGAGCAGTACTTC
CDR3aa: CASSFASYNEQYF

d_gene: NA
abundance: many
j_gene: TRBJ1-2
v_gene: TRBV25-1
CDR3nt: TGTGCCAGCAGTGAGGCAGGGACTAACTATGGCTACACCTTC
CDR3aa: CASSEAGTNYGYTF

d_gene: NA
abundance: few
j_gene: TRBJ2-1
v_gene: TRBV2
CDR3nt: TGTGCCAGCAGTGAAGCGCGCGGGGGCGACCATGAGCAGTTCTTC
CDR3aa: CASSEARGGDHEQFF

d_gene: TRBD2
abundance: few
j_gene: TRBJ2-7
v_gene: TRBV20-1
CDR3nt: TGCAGTGCTCTCCCTAGCGGGGGGGCCTACGAGCAGTACTTC
CDR3aa: CSALPSGGAYEQYF

d_gene: TRBD1
abundance: NA
j_gene: TRBJ1-1
v_gene: TRBV12-3/TRBV12-4
CDR3nt: TGTGCCAGCAGTTTAGTGGGACAGGGGGCTTTCTTT
CDR3aa: CASSLVGQGAFF

d_gene: TRBD2
abundance: NA
j_gene: TRBJ2-3
v_gene: TRBV2
CDR3nt: TGTGCCAGCCTGAGGAGCGGGGGGGCCACAGATACGCAGTATTTT
CDR3aa: CASLRSGGATDTQYF

d_gene: NA
abundance: few
j_gene: TRBJ2-7
v_gene: TRBV5-1
CDR3nt: TGCGCCAGAACGGGACCCGCCTACGAGCAGTACTTC
CDR3aa: CARTGPAYEQYF

d_gene: NA
abundance: once
j_gene: TRBJ1-3
v_gene: TRBV6-1
CDR3nt: TGTGCCAGCAGCCCATTTGCTGGGGAGTCCTCTGGAAACACCATATATTTT
CDR3aa: CASSPFAGESSGNTIYF

d_gene: TRBD2
abundance: few
j_gene: TRBJ2-1
v_gene: TRBV3-1
CDR3nt: TGTGCCAGCAGTCCGGGACTAGCTTCTGGGAATGAGCAGTTCTTC
CDR3aa: CASSPGLASGNEQFF

d_gene: NA
abundance: few
j_gene: TRBJ2-5
v_gene: TRBV5-1
CDR3nt: TGCGCCAGCAGCCCAGGGACGGGACCCTCGGGAGAGACCCAGTACTTC
CDR3aa: CASSPGTGPSGETQYF

d_gene: TRBD1
abundance: NA
j_gene: TRBJ2-7
v_gene: TRBV7-2
CDR3nt: TGTGCCACCGACAGGGTAAGCTCCTACGAGCAGTACTTC
CDR3aa: CATDRVSSYEQYF

d_gene: NA
abundance: NA
j_gene: TRBJ1-2
v_gene: TRBV6-6
CDR3nt: TGTGCCAGCAGTTACTCAATGGCTGGGGAATATGGCTACACCTTC
CDR3aa: CASSYSMAGEYGYTF

d_gene: TRBD1
abundance: NA
j_gene: TRBJ2-3
v_gene: TRBV24-1
CDR3nt: TGTGCCACCAGTGACCCCCCCGGGACAGATACAGATACGCAGTATTTT
CDR3aa: CATSDPPGTDTDTQYF

d_gene: NA
abundance: NA
j_gene: TRBJ1-1
v_gene: TRBV7-9
CDR3nt: TGTGCCAGCAGCCTAGGCCTGGGTTCAGCTTTCTTT
CDR3aa: CASSLGLGSAFF